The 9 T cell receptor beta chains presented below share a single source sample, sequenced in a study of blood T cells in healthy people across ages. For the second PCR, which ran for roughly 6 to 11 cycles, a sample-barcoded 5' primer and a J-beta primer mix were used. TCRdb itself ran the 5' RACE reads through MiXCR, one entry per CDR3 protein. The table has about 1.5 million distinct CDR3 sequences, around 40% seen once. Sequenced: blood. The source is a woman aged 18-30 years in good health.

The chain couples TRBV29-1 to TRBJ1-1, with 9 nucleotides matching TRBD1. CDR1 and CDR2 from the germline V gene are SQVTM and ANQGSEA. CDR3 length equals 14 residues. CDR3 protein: CRAGTGFMNTEAFF. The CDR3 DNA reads TGCAGAGCCGGGACAGGGTTTATGAACACTGAAGCTTTCTTT.

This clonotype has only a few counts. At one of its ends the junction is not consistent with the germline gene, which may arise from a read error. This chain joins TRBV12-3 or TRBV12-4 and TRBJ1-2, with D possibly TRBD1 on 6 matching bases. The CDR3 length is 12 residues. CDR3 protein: CASSQSPTGCTF. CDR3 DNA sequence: TGTGCCAGCAGCCAAAGCCCGACAGGCTGCACCTTC.

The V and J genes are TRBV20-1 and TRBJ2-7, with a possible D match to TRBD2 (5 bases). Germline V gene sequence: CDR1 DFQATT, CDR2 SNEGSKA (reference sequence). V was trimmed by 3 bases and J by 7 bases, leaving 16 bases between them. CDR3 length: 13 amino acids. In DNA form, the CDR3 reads TGCAGTGCTAGGGCCGGGAACTACAATGAGCAGTACTTC. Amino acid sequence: CSARAGNYNEQYF.

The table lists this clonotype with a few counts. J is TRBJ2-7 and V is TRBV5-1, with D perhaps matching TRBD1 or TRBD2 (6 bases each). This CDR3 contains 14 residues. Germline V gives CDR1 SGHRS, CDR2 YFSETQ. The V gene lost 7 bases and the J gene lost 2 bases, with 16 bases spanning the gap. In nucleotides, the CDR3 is TGCGCCAGCGCTTCGGGGGACATAACCTACGAGCAGTACTTC. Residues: CASASGDITYEQYF.

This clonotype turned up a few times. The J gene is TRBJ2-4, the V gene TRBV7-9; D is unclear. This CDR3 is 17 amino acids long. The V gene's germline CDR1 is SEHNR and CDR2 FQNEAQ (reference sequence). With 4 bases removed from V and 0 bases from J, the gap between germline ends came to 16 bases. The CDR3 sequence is CASSSSSLTGAKNIQYF. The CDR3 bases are TGTGCCAGCAGCTCCAGTTCCCTGACCGGAGCCAAAAACATTCAGTACTTC.

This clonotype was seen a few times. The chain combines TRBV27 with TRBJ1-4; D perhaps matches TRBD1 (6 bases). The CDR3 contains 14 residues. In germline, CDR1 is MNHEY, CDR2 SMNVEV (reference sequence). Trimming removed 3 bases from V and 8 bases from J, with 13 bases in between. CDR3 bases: TGTGCCAGCAGTTTTGGGGGGGCGAGGGAAAAACTGTTTTTT. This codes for CASSFGGAREKLFF.

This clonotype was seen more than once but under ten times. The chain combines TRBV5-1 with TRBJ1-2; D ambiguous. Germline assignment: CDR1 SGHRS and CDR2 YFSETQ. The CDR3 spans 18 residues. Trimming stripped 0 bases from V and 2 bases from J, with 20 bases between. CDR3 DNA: TGCGCCAGCAGCTTGGTATTCGGCTTCTTGTCTCCAAACTATGGCTACACCTTC. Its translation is CASSLVFGFLSPNYGYTF.

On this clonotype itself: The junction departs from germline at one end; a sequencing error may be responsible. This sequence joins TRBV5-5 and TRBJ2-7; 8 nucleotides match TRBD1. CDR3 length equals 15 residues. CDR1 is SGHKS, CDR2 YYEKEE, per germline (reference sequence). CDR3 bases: TGTGCCAGCGGCTTGCGGCGACAGGGGTCCTACGAGCAGTACTTC. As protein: CASGLRRQGSYEQYF.

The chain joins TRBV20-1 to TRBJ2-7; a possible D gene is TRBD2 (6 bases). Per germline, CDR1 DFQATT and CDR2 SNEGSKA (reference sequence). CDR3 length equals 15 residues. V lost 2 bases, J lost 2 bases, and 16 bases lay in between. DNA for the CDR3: TGCAGTGCTAGAAGTAACCGGGACTGGACCTACGAGCAGTACTTC. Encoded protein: CSARSNRDWTYEQYF.